This T cell receptor (beta chain) was observed in a study of CD8 T cells in Susac syndrome. Study-level points and caveats: It was acknowledged in the study that the number of individuals who were included in its TCR sequencing and HLA analysis was relatively small.

Worth noting for this clonotype: No antigen is known for it.

The CDR3 is made up of 15 amino acids. The J segment lost 7 bases and the V segment lost 3 bases, leaving 11 bases of the junction unmatched. CDR1 and CDR2 (germline): SGDLS, YYNGEE. Random-hexamer reverse transcription was applied to roughly 0.45 to 1 ug RNA. The TCR beta CDR3 was amplified by immunoSEQ multiplex PCR across 54 Vbeta, 13 Jbeta. From the immunoSEQ multiplex PCR reads, TCRdb called clonotypes with MiXCR, one entry per CDR3 protein. The sample contains 210,000 or so distinct CDR3 sequences, about 90% of which appear only once. The V gene is TRBV9, the J gene TRBJ1-2; 8 nucleotides align to TRBD1. The specimen sequenced was CD8+ T cells from PBMCs. The origin of this receptor is a human donor with multiple sclerosis. CDR3 bases: TGTGCCAGCAGCGGAACGAACAGGGGGACCCTTGGCTACACCTTC. Its protein is CASSGTNRGTLGYTF. Full variable domain (rest looked up from reference TRBV9 and TRBJ1-2): DSGVTQTPKHLITATGQRVTLRCSPRSGDLSVYWYQQSLDQGLQFLIQYYNGEERAKGNILERFSAQQFPDLHSELNLSSLELGDSALYFCASSGTNRGTLGYTFGSGTRLTVV.